This TCR beta chain came from a study of T-cell memory formation after mild COVID-19. Findings and limits, study-wide: Clones shrinking from day 15 to 85 showed even CD4/CD8 mixes; later expanders tilted CD4+. Contracting CD4+ clones were located mainly in CM and EM, and CD8+ clones in EMRA.

Constant-segment primers served in 5'RACE that generated TCR alpha and TCR beta cDNA libraries bearing sample barcodes and UMIs. MiXCR, applied by TCRdb to the 5' RACE reads, yields one record per CDR3 protein. The repertoire holds hundreds of thousands of distinct CDR3 sequences, with 16% as singletons. This clonotype was seen repeatedly, ten times or more. As yet, its antigen is unknown. V shed 5 bases and J 5 bases; nucleotides not matched to a gene: 9. Per germline, CDR1 MRHNA and CDR2 SNTAGT. This CDR3 contains 15 residues. The sample was PBMCs or a T cell subset sorted from them (not recorded which). The rearrangement joins TRBV6-4 to TRBJ2-5; 9 nucleotides align to TRBD2. The clonotype was recovered from a man aged 18 to 30 who had mild COVID-19 (a few samples of this study predate the infection). Cell type and time point are not known. The CDR3 loop reads CASSLIAGAGETQYF. The CDR3 DNA reads as TGTGCCAGCAGTCTTATAGCGGGGGCCGGGGAGACCCAGTACTTC.